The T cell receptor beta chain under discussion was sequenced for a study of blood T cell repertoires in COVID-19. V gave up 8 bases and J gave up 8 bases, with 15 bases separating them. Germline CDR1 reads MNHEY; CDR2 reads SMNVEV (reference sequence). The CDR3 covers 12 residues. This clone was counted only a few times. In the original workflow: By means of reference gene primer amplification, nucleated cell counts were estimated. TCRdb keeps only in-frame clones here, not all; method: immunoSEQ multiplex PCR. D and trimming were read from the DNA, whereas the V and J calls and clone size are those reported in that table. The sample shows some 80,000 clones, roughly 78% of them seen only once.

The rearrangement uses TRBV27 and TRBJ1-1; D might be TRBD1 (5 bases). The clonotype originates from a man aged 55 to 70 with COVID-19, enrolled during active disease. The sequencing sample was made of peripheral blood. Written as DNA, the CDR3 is TGTGCCAGCTCCTCGGGGGGAACCGAAGCTTTCTTT. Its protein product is CASSSGGTEAFF.